This TCR beta chain was identified during a study of T cell responses to AZD1222 COVID-19 vaccine (dated by TCRdb to about 2021). With regard to the full study: AZD1222 recipients whose second dose came at about 4 weeks and those whose second dose came at about 12 weeks were combined into one group, since spike-specific TCR depth and breadth did not differ between the two schedules. TCR sequencing covered fewer than 250 trial participants: 200 to 210 given two doses of AZD1222 and approximately 25 given two doses of MenACWY control vaccine. Trial participants were enrolled into age subgroups of 18-55, 56-69 and 70-plus years, which contained around 150, 28 and 57 TCR-sequenced participants, respectively.

Paper-wide results and their limitations: In the small 56-69-year group, the increase in depth fell short of significance, most likely because of low power. A significant rise in spike-specific TCR breadth and depth was observed after two AZD1222 doses relative to day 0 and relative to MenACWY recipients. Participants were mostly white British and included more females than males, and it was suggested by the authors that clonal diversity may have been underestimated. CD4 TCRs associated with the vaccine covered the entire spike protein, and the dominant responses were in regions 160-218 and 743-854. Because no day 14 peak-response samples were available, repertoires were characterized only after the peak T cell response. Reportedly, almost half of the unique spike-specific TCRs recognized epitopes lying outside the regions that are mutated in the B.1.351 and B.1.1.7 variants. Conclusions about previously exposed vaccinees are limited, since just six AZD1222 recipients were seropositive for SARS-CoV-2 at baseline.

With regard to this clone: The antigen this receptor binds is unknown. Nothing much larger sits one base from this clone, and base qualities are not available.

The CDR3 measures 15 amino acids from cysteine to phenylalanine. Just CDR3 DNA is preserved here, 45 bases in frame from base 1. As encoded in the germline V gene (reference sequence), CDR1 is MNHEY while CDR2 is SMNVEV. V is reduced by 6 bases and J by 13 bases, leaving a spacing of 22 bases between them. The CDR3 regions of human TCRbeta chains were analyzed by immunosequencing. Turning to the authors' computational methods: TCRs in the repertoires were matched against a reference library of SARS-CoV-2-specific TCRs that had been generated with the MIRA antigen-specificity platform. Breadth was defined as the fraction of unique TCRs that were SARS-CoV-2-associated, and depth was defined as the fraction of total T cells that were SARS-CoV-2-associated. Using the MIRA data, each spike-specific TCR was assigned both to the spike region to which the TCR was reactive and to a CD4 or CD8 class. Log10-transformed breadth and depth values were compared by one-way ANOVA with Sidak's multiple comparisons tests. The table was pulled from immuneACCESS by TCRdb, which kept in-frame rearrangements only. Such tables lose some clones; where checked, under half of the loss comes from unresolved V genes, and the rest has no known cause. V and J calls and clone size are given by that table; D and trimming were obtained from the DNA. The sample yields 97,000 or so clones; approximately 84% were counted once. The biggest ten clones account for approximately 15% of the sample.

According to the study, the label for this sample's time point signals: baseline before first vaccination. Samples from vaccinated people were obtained from the UK trials COV001 and COV002, which included a single-blind randomized controlled phase 2/3 trial of AZD1222 (ChAdOx1 nCoV-19) in healthy adults. Trial participant PBMC samples were collected at day 0 and day 28 after the second dose for TCRbeta chain sequencing. The chain employs TRBV27 and TRBJ1-6; a tentative D match to TRBD1 spans 6 bases. Specimen: peripheral blood, collected on day 0 of AZD1222 vaccination. The sequence came from an adult in good health. The CDR3 has the sequence CASRPGGGPIIPLHF. The base sequence is TGTGCCAGCAGACCCGGGGGGGGGCCGATTATCCCCCTCCACTTT.